The source of this TCR beta chain is a study of long-term antiretroviral therapy in people with HIV. Study-wide points: Diversity remained lower than transplant donor controls, even though it increased after ART. On ART adherence, viral resistance or therapy changes, no data were available. CDR3 length ranges were narrower in HIV repertoires than in controls.

A note on this clone: No antigen is known for it.

The V and J ends lost 3 bases and 6 bases respectively, with 15 bases between them. From germline, CDR1 is SGHAT and CDR2 FQNNGV. The CDR3 loop spans 15 amino acids. The assay used was immunoSEQ (version v3.0), run at survey level. Using immunoSEQ multiplex PCR, the repertoire was profiled, and TCRdb retains in-frame clones only, with some absent. Of fewer than 35,000 clones in the sample, around 97% were seen once. The TCR sequence derives from a man aged 25-40 years with HIV. The sample in question was unsorted PBMCs, obtained 6.9 years after starting antiretroviral therapy. V is TRBV11-2 and J is TRBJ2-1; D unresolved. DNA of the CDR3: TGTGCCAGCAGCTTTGGTAGTGGACGATCCAATGAGCAGTTCTTC. It codes for CASSFGSGRSNEQFF.